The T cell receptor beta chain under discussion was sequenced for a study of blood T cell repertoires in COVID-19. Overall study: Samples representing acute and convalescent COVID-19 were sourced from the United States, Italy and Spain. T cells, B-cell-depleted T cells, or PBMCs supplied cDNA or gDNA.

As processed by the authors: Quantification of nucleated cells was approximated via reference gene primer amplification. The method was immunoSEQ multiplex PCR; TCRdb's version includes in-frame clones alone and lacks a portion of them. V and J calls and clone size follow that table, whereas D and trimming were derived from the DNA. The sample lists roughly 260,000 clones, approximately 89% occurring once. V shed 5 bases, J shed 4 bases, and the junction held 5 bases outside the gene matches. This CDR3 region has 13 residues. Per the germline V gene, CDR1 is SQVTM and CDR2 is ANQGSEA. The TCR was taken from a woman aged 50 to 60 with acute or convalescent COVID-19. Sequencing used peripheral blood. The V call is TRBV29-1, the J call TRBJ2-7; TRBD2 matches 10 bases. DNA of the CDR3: TGCAGCGTTACCGGGACTAGCGAATACGAGCAGTACTTC. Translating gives CSVTGTSEYEQYF.